The 20 T cell receptor beta chains listed next were all sequenced from one sample in a study of cytomegalovirus exposure and HLA in healthy donors. In the PCR, 60 Vbeta and 13 Jbeta primers were used. The protocol was immunoSEQ multiplex PCR, while the TCRdb copy is restricted to in-frame clones and leaves out a portion. The repertoire consists of some 190,000 clones, with 75% to 90% occurring once and the leading ten covering around 1.4%. What was sequenced was PBMCs. The receptors were gathered from a girl under 18 in good health and CMV-seropositive.

This clone was recorded only once. The gene calls are TRBV30 and TRBJ2-7, with a tentative D call TRBD1 (6 bases). Germline lookup yields CDR1 GTSNPN and CDR2 SVGIG (reference sequence). V was cut by 0 bases and J by 3 bases, with 12 bases left in between. The CDR3 spans 14 residues. The CDR3 nucleotides are TGTGCCTGGAGTGTCAAGGGGGAGAGCTACGAGCAGTACTTC. Protein: CAWSVKGESYEQYF.

The chain combines TRBV20-1 with TRBJ2-3; no clear D. Germline CDR1 is DFQATT and CDR2 is SNEGSKA (reference sequence). The CDR3 runs 11 residues. The V end was cut by 5 bases, the J end by 6 bases, with 9 bases between. The CDR3 is CSALGPDTQYF. The CDR3 DNA sequence: TGCAGTGCTCTGGGCCCGGATACGCAGTATTTT.

The chain uses TRBV4-1 and TRBJ2-5, with TRBD2 matching 14 bases. V was pared by 2 bases and J by 5 bases, with 16 bases of the junction left unmatched. The CDR3 has 20 residues. The germline gives CDR1 MGHRA, CDR2 YSYEKL. The CDR3, as DNA: TGCGCCAGCAGCCAACCCCAAGGGGGACTAGCGGGAGTATTTAGGGAGACCCAGTACTTC. It translates to CASSQPQGGLAGVFRETQYF.

The chain joins TRBV2 to TRBJ2-1, with 9 bases aligning to TRBD2. Germline trimming cut 6 bases from V and 4 bases from J; bases unmatched to any gene: 7. The germline gives CDR1 SNHLY, CDR2 FYNNEI. The CDR3 has 15 residues. In DNA, the CDR3 is TGTGCCAGCAGGGAACTAGCGGGCTTGTACAATGAGCAGTTCTTC. Residues: CASRELAGLYNEQFF. The entire variable domain, with the rest obtained from reference TRBV2 and TRBJ2-1, is as follows: EPEVTQTPSHQVTQMGQEVILRCVPISNHLYFYWYRQILGQKVEFLVSFYNNEISEKSEIFDDQFSVERPDGSNFTLKIRSTKLEDSAMYFCASRELAGLYNEQFFGPGTRLTVL.

V gene TRBV30 combines with J gene TRBJ2-6; D not certain. The CDR3 length is 13 residues. Per germline, CDR1 GTSNPN and CDR2 SVGIG (reference sequence). V was trimmed by 7 bases and J by 0 bases, leaving 7 bases between them. The DNA for the CDR3 is TGTGCCTTAGACTTCTCTGGGGCCAACGTCCTGACTTTC. This codes for CALDFSGANVLTF.

The chain employs TRBV5-8 and TRBJ2-7; D is perhaps TRBD2 (6 bases). The CDR3 has 14 residues. Germline V gene data show CDR1 as SGHTS and CDR2 as YDEGEE. V shed 2 bases and J shed 0 bases, with 9 bases lying between them. The DNA of the CDR3 is TGTGCCAGCAGCTTAGGGAGGAGCTCCTACGAGCAGTACTTC. Protein sequence: CASSLGRSSYEQYF.

The gene calls are TRBV10-1 and TRBJ1-5; 7 bases map to TRBD1. J was trimmed by 0 bases and V by 2 bases; bases with no gene match: 10. Germline V gene data show CDR1 as WNHNN and CDR2 as SYGVQD (reference sequence). This CDR3 has 18 amino acids. The CDR3 DNA reads as TGCGCCAGCAGTGAGATGGGTAGGCCAGGGGGTAGCAATCAGCCCCAGCATTTT. Translation: CASSEMGRPGGSNQPQHF.

Comments on this clone: The CDR3 end shows no conserved phenylalanine or tryptophan, and so a read error is likely. The DNA is left out, because the CDR3 cannot be placed on it with certainty; the CDR3 is given as TCRdb lists it. The genes are TRBV2 and TRBJ1-2. CDR1 is SNHLY and CDR2 is FYNNEI in the germline V gene. With termini counted, the CDR3 has 11 amino acids. The CDR3 sequence: CASSEDGGPLV.

J is TRBJ2-6 and V is TRBV10-3, with D tentatively TRBD1 (5 bases). CDR1 is ENHRY, CDR2 SYGVKD, per germline. V was clipped by 4 bases and J by 2 bases, with 6 bases between them. This CDR3 has 14 residues. The CDR3 coding sequence is TGTGCCATCAGTGCCAGGGCTGGGGCCAACGTCCTGACTTTC. Amino acids: CAISARAGANVLTF.

This clone was detected once. The chain joins TRBV19 to TRBJ2-5; no definite D call. V lost 5 bases to trimming and J lost 4 bases, with 5 bases between them. Germline assignment: CDR1 LNHDA and CDR2 SQIVND (reference sequence). The CDR3 runs to 11 residues. CDR3 residues: CASSSGETQYF. DNA for the CDR3: TGTGCCAGTAGTTCGGGAGAGACCCAGTACTTC.

The rearrangement uses TRBV19 and TRBJ2-3; TRBD2 aligns across 7 bases. CDR1 and CDR2 from the germline V gene are LNHDA and SQIVND (reference sequence). This CDR3 has 16 residues. The J segment lost 0 bases and the V segment lost 5 bases, leaving 8 bases of the junction unmatched. For the CDR3, the DNA is TGTGCCAGTAGTGGGCTAGCGGAACCTAGCACAGATACGCAGTATTTT. It codes for CASSGLAEPSTDTQYF.

The chain employs TRBV6-5 and TRBJ2-7; tentatively, D is TRBD2 (7 bases). V lost 10 bases and J 5 bases, leaving 24 bases between the germline ends. Germline values: CDR1 MNHEY, CDR2 SVGAGI. The CDR3 is 15 amino acids. CDR3 DNA sequence: TGTGCCACCACCCGTGGGGGGGGGCTCAGGGACGAGCAGTACTTC. It is translated as CATTRGGGLRDEQYF.

The chain carries TRBV30 and TRBJ1-4; perhaps TRBD1 as D (6 bases). Per the germline V gene, CDR1 is GTSNPN and CDR2 is SVGIG (reference sequence). V lost 0 bases, J lost 7 bases, and 9 bases lay in between. This CDR3 contains 13 residues. CDR3 coding DNA: TGTGCCTGGAGTGTACAGGGTCCTGAAAAACTGTTTTTT. As protein: CAWSVQGPEKLFF.

This chain uses TRBV6-5 with TRBJ1-1; 8 nucleotides line up with TRBD1. With 2 bases clipped from V and 5 bases from J, the junction kept 4 bases outside the gene matches. The CDR3 extends over 14 amino acids. Germline V gene sequence: CDR1 MNHEY, CDR2 SVGAGI. The CDR3, as DNA: TGTGCCAGCAGTTACCAGGGGGCAGGGACTGAAGCTTTCTTT. Its translation is CASSYQGAGTEAFF.

The rearrangement links TRBV7-2 to TRBJ2-2; 8 nucleotides agree with TRBD1. The CDR3 totals 14 residues. From germline, CDR1 is SGHTA and CDR2 FQGNSA. V shed 5 bases and J 6 bases; nucleotides not matched to a gene: 5. DNA for the CDR3: TGTGCCAGCAGCCTGGACAGGGCGGCCGGGGAGCTGTTTTTT. The encoded protein is CASSLDRAAGELFF.

V gene TRBV11-3 combines with J gene TRBJ2-7; TRBD2 matches 7 bases. The CDR3 is 13 residues long. Trimming at V came to 2 bases and at J to 7 bases, leaving 5 bases not matched to a gene. The germline V gene has CDR1 SGHNT and CDR2 YENEEA. The CDR3 sequence: CASSLQGAGEQYF. CDR3 nucleotides: TGTGCCAGCAGCTTACAGGGAGCGGGGGAGCAGTACTTC.

The V call is TRBV30, the J call TRBJ1-2; D may be TRBD1 (5 bases). The CDR3 totals 11 residues. Germline V gene lookup returns CDR1 GTSNPN and CDR2 SVGIG (reference sequence). The V end lost 3 bases, the J end lost 7 bases, and 9 bases lay between the germline ends. Written as DNA, the CDR3 is TGTGCCTGGAGGGGGGGAGGTGGCTACACCTTC. Encoded protein: CAWRGGGGYTF.

This chain connects TRBV15 to TRBJ2-7; D unclear. Germline assignment: CDR1 LNHNV and CDR2 YYDKDF (reference sequence). The V end was cut by 0 bases, the J end by 7 bases, with 10 bases between. The CDR3 totals 13 residues. The CDR3 spells CATSRDSEVEQYF. DNA for the CDR3: TGTGCCACCAGCAGAGACAGTGAGGTGGAGCAGTACTTC.

The V and J genes are TRBV2 and TRBJ2-1; weak D call: TRBD2 (6 bases). The germline V gene has CDR1 SNHLY and CDR2 FYNNEI. The CDR3 loop spans 12 amino acids. V lost 6 bases to trimming and J lost 7 bases, with 10 bases between them. CDR3 bases: TGTGCCAGCAGGGGGACTTTAAATGAGCAGTTCTTC. The encoded protein is CASRGTLNEQFF. Complete variable domain (other parts from reference TRBV2 and TRBJ2-1): EPEVTQTPSHQVTQMGQEVILRCVPISNHLYFYWYRQILGQKVEFLVSFYNNEISEKSEIFDDQFSVERPDGSNFTLKIRSTKLEDSAMYFCASRGTLNEQFFGPGTRLTVL.

The rearrangement links TRBV6-4 to TRBJ2-7, with 12 bases aligning to TRBD2. V lost 3 bases to trimming and J lost 6 bases; unmatched junction nucleotides: 6. The CDR3 spans 15 residues. Germline CDR1 reads MRHNA; CDR2 reads SNTAGT. In DNA, the CDR3 is TGTGCCAGCAGTGAAACCCCGGGACTAGCGGGCGAGCAGTACTTC. Translated: CASSETPGLAGEQYF.